The entry below describes one TCR beta chain. This clone appeared a few times. Which antigen it targets is not known. Base qualities were left out, and no much larger clone turns up one base away. Trimming costs V 8 bases and J 5 bases, and their ends lie 16 bases apart. Via the germline V gene, CDR1 is SGHVS and CDR2 FNYEAQ. From its cysteine to its phenylalanine, the CDR3 spans 14 amino acids. Only the CDR3 region is kept as DNA, spanning 42 bases read in frame from base 1. In total, roughly 670 healthy bone marrow donors made up the cohort. At the time of sampling, every cohort member was nominally healthy, though immune exposures that went unrecorded were likely present. The donor was CMV seropositive and was included in the group of around 300 seropositive cohort members. Every donor gave a peripheral blood sample, and the peripheral blood mononuclear cells from that sample were used for TCR beta sequencing. The Qiagen DNeasy Blood Extraction Kit was used to extract genomic DNA from the blood cell samples.

This sample is drawn from a study of cytomegalovirus exposure and HLA in healthy donors (dated by TCRdb to about 2017). For the wider study: An earlier analysis of approximately 590 of the donors reported 250 to 350 Gb of sequence data and about 100 million unique TCR beta sequences from about 200 million T cells. The aim of the study was to test whether cataloging public T cell receptors could identify signatures of past pathogen exposure. Both class I and class II loci were covered by HLA typing, at four-digit resolution. A later genetic analysis used genome-wide SNP genotypes for about 60% of the 666 donors, treating that subset as a discovery cohort. Because of strong linkage in the cohort, five DR-DQ haplotypes were treated as single units for association and clustering. Rather than using new phenotypic data, the later analysis identified candidate immune exposures from TCR beta sequences and from how often those sequences occurred across donors. Donor age, sex, ethnicity and CMV serostatus were compiled together with the repertoire data. To study patterns of TCR occurrence, a later analysis re-analyzed previously published TCR beta repertoires from 666 donors and added high-resolution HLA genotyping. To decide whether each TCR beta V gene segment behaved as functional or pseudogenic, an earlier analysis of approximately 600 of the donors relied on high-throughput TCR beta sequencing. Using immunosequencing, the study profiled T cell repertoires from approximately 700 subjects and related those repertoires to cytomegalovirus serostatus. Along with the approximately 700-subject first cohort, a separate validation cohort of some 130 different subjects was used. The number of donors typed differed by locus, with 629-630 for A, B, C, DRB1 and DQB1, around 560 for DQA1, approximately 580 for DPA1, and some 470 for DPB1. The study combined high-throughput TCR immunosequencing, statistical association of individual TCRs with disease status, and machine learning to predict cytomegalovirus infection status. An early release that covered about 600 HLA-typed donors contained approximately 300 gigabases of sequencing data and 85 million to 100 million unique TCR sequences. Among the roughly 400 genotyped donors, about 83% belonged to the genetic ancestry cluster associated with self-reported Caucasian donors. Among under 450 genotyped donors of the cohort, an average of approximately 240,000 unique TCR beta nucleotide sequences were sequenced per donor, roughly a sixth of them non-productive. Every repertoire in the discovery cohort had been generated on one and the same sequencing platform. Beyond this particular receptor, the publication reports: At a false discovery rate of 0.05, a later analysis linked fewer than 20,000 TCR beta sequences to specific HLA alleles. Because HLA typing was unavailable for some donors at each locus, only the typed subset was used in association tests. An association between a missense DCLRE1C variant and V-gene and J-gene trimming of TCR beta chains was found in a later genetic analysis and replicated in an independent cohort. Roughly uniform sequencing depth across donors was assumed in presence/absence analyses, although this assumption may not hold. Assigning TCR associations to individual alleles was difficult when HLA alleles, especially DR and DQ, strongly co-occurred. In a later analysis, HLA-associated TCR beta chains were found to be more clonally expanded and to have lower generation probabilities than equally common non-associated chains. Seventeen rarely observed V segments, including chromosome 9 orphons, were excluded from the earlier analysis of some 590 of the donors because counts were too low. An earlier analysis of approximately 570 of the donors showed that most TCR beta V segments appeared in productive rearrangements either about 90% or about 30% of the time, which broadly matched IMGT annotations. A cluster of highly shared sequence variants was judged likely to represent a technical artifact of the sequencing pipeline. Most TCR sequences were observed very rarely across donors, whereas some public TCRs were present in many individuals. A later genetic analysis reported fewer N-insertions in productive TCRs among donors in an Asian-associated ancestry cluster than the roughly 670-donor mean. Correlated functional status among segregating V segments might be attributable to linkage disequilibrium, but an unknown experimental factor could not be ruled out. Immune exposure information for the cohort was limited to CMV serostatus. Three of the identified cytomegalovirus-associated TCR beta chains were confirmed in vitro to be specific for cytomegalovirus antigens. The classifier was reported to diagnose cytomegalovirus status with high specificity and sensitivity in both the original cohort and the validation cohort. The authors suggested that the approach could potentially be generalized to other disease states and immunological phenotypes. The study gave a list of 150 to 200 TCR beta chains associated with cytomegalovirus. The cohort was sequenced for TCR beta chains only, and without alpha or paired-chain data the features that could be detected were limited. A later analysis found that TCR association rates varied across HLA loci, with DRB1 alleles showing the most associated TCRs and HLA-C alleles the fewest. According to a later analysis, parvovirus B19, influenza, CMV and Epstein-Barr virus appeared linked to several top co-occurrence clusters. A further reported finding was that TCR beta sequences accurately predicted the HLA-A and HLA-B alleles for most subjects in the first cohort. Some IMGT-functional V segments, including TRBV6-2 and TRBV6-3, could not be distinguished by the 87-base-pair reads and were therefore excluded. Most CMV-associated TCR beta chains appeared to be HLA-restricted in a later analysis, and the HLA associations seemed to be driven largely by CMV exposure.

Receptor amplification or capture employed the immunoSEQ multiplex PCR assay. A mixture of 60 forward primers for TCR Vbeta segments and 13 reverse primers for TCR Jbeta segments was used in the multiplex PCR. The CDR3 region of rearranged TCR beta genes was amplified from genomic DNA by a multiplex PCR assay. The amplified TCR beta libraries were sequenced on the Illumina HiSeq System as 87-base-pair reads. Under the source paper's analysis protocol: A later analysis counted approximately 76 million unique TCR beta chains across the 550 to 700 repertoires, and about 10 million of these chains were shared by at least two donors. A nearest-neighbor algorithm error-corrected the raw reads and collapsed the reads into unique sequences, merging closely related sequences to remove PCR and sequencing errors. CDR3 sequences were aligned to IMGT reference sequences to assign V, D and J gene segments. For a sequence to be retained, a match of at least six nucleotides to both a V gene segment and a J gene segment was required. Rearrangements were called productive when the CDR3 lacked stop codons and stayed in frame with V and J; all others were non-productive. Following IMGT convention, CDR3 was defined as the stretch from the second conserved V-encoded cysteine up to the conserved J-encoded phenylalanine. The earlier analysis of roughly 590 of the donors excluded any sequence lacking an unambiguous match to a single V gene segment. An earlier analysis of just under 600 of the donors called V segments functional above 56.7% productive rearrangements and segregating when the between-donor standard deviation exceeded 5%. A statistical classification framework was built to diagnose cytomegalovirus status from the catalog of TCR beta chain sequences. In a later analysis, V and J genes were assigned by comparing TCR nucleotide sequences against IMGT/GENE-DB human TR gene sequences. In a later analysis, CDR3 sequences and most-parsimonious VDJ recombination scenarios were assigned using the TCRdist pipeline. In a later analysis, each TCR beta chain was defined by its CDR3 amino acid sequence together with its V-gene family, and reads lacking a unique V-gene family were excluded. A later analysis removed over 500 highly shared, low-generation-probability nucleotide sequences to deal with suspected cross-contamination and a sequencing artifact. A later analysis calculated a clonal expansion index for each public chain from normalized within-repertoire ranks of inferred template counts. In a later analysis, generation probabilities were computed with a VDJ recombination model fitted to out-of-frame rearrangements, and the resulting probabilities were checked against IGoR. A later analysis scored TCR-TCR, TCR-HLA and TCR-CMV co-occurrence with hypergeometric tests, applying a repertoire-size bias correction to TCR pairs. In a later analysis, false discovery rates were estimated by permuting HLA or CMV assignments 20 times. In a later analysis, co-occurring TCRs were grouped using DBSCAN, and TCRdist sequence similarity was added for clustering within HLA-allele-positive subsets. Repertoires with fewer than 30,000 or more than 120,000 public chains, plus five repertoires with anomalous nucleotide sharing, were excluded from co-occurrence clustering. TCRdb re-hosts the immuneACCESS table, in-frame sequences only. Its copies lack some clones; in the studies checked, an unresolved V gene accounts for under half of them, and the cause for the rest is not known. V and J calls plus clone size are reproduced from that table; the DNA served to infer D and trimming. Present in this sample are about 120,000 clones, about 10% of which were seen just once. The top ten clonotypes cover around 5% of the sample.

The TCR sequence derives from a woman aged 18-29 years in good health and CMV-seropositive. This receptor chain uses TRBV7-6 and TRBJ2-1; TRBD2 could be the D gene, as 6 bases match. Sequenced input: PBMCs. In nucleotides, the sequence is TGTGCCAGCTCACCTCCGGGACTCCACAATGAGCAGTTCTTC. Its protein reads: CASSPPGLHNEQFF.